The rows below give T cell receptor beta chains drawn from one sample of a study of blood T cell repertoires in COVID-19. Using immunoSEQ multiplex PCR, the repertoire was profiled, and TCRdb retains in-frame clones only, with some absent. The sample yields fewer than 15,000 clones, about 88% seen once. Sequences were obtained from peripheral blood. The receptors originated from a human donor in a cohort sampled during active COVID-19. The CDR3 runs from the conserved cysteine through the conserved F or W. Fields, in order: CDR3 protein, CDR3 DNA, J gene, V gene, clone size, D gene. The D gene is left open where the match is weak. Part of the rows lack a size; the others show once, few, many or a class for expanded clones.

cdr3_aa: CSAGQGGTDTQYF; cdr3_nt: TGCAGCGCGGGACAGGGGGGCACAGATACGCAGTATTTT; j_call: TRBJ2-3; v_call: TRBV29-1; clone_size: NA; d_call: TRBD1
cdr3_aa: CASSLSFGTIEQFF; cdr3_nt: TGTGCCAGCAGCCTCTCATTTGGGACTATCGAGCAGTTCTTC; j_call: TRBJ2-1; v_call: TRBV9; clone_size: NA; d_call: TRBD2
cdr3_aa: CASSSEMSGGGYNEQFF; cdr3_nt: TGTGCCAGCAGTTCCGAAATGAGCGGGGGGGGCTACAATGAGCAGTTCTTC; j_call: TRBJ2-1; v_call: TRBV6-4; clone_size: NA; d_call: TRBD2
cdr3_aa: CASSARQRFSGNTIYF; cdr3_nt: TGTGCCAGCAGCGCCCGACAGCGATTCTCTGGAAACACCATATATTTT; j_call: TRBJ1-3; v_call: TRBV5-6; clone_size: once; d_call: NA
cdr3_aa: CASSLRLAGHNEQFF; cdr3_nt: TGTGCCAGCAGCTTAAGACTAGCGGGGCACAATGAGCAGTTCTTC; j_call: TRBJ2-1; v_call: TRBV11-2; clone_size: NA; d_call: TRBD2
cdr3_aa: CATSPKHRQESPLHF; cdr3_nt: TGTGCCACCAGCCCAAAACACCGACAGGAATCACCCCTCCACTTT; j_call: TRBJ1-6; v_call: TRBV15; clone_size: NA; d_call: NA
cdr3_aa: CASRTLVGVAEAFF; cdr3_nt: TGTGCCAGCAGAACACTGGTAGGGGTGGCTGAAGCTTTCTTT; j_call: TRBJ1-1; v_call: TRBV11-2; clone_size: NA; d_call: NA
cdr3_aa: CASSPGTSSTDTQYF; cdr3_nt: TGTGCCAGCAGTCCCGGGACTTCTAGCACAGATACGCAGTATTTT; j_call: TRBJ2-3; v_call: TRBV2; clone_size: NA; d_call: NA
cdr3_aa: CASSYGQRNEQFF; cdr3_nt: TGTGCCAGCAGTTACGGACAGCGGAACGAGCAGTTCTTC; j_call: TRBJ2-1; v_call: TRBV6-2/TRBV6-3; clone_size: NA; d_call: NA
cdr3_aa: CASSRSGGIPNTEAFF; cdr3_nt: TGTGCCAGCAGCCGCTCGGGGGGGATCCCGAACACTGAAGCTTTCTTT; j_call: TRBJ1-1; v_call: TRBV7-3; clone_size: NA; d_call: NA
cdr3_aa: CASSDAGGPAIGELFF; cdr3_nt: TGCGCCAGCAGTGACGCGGGGGGGCCGGCGATCGGGGAGCTGTTTTTT; j_call: TRBJ2-2; v_call: TRBV10-1; clone_size: NA; d_call: TRBD2
cdr3_aa: CASSEDPQGIGGGYTF; cdr3_nt: TGTGCCAGCAGTGAAGACCCACAGGGGATCGGAGGCGGCTACACCTTC; j_call: TRBJ1-2; v_call: TRBV6-1; clone_size: medium-sized; d_call: TRBD1